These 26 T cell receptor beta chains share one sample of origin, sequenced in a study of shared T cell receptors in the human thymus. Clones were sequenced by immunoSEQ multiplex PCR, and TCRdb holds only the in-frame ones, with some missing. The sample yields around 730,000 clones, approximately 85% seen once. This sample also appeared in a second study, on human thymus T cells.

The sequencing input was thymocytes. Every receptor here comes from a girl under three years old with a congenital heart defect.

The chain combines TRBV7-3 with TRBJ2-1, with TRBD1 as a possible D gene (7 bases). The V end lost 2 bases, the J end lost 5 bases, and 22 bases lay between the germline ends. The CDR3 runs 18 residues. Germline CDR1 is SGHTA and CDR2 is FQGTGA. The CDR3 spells CASSLRPGGDSEDNEQFF. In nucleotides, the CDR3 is TGTGCCAGCAGCTTACGGCCAGGAGGGGACAGCGAAGACAATGAGCAGTTCTTC.

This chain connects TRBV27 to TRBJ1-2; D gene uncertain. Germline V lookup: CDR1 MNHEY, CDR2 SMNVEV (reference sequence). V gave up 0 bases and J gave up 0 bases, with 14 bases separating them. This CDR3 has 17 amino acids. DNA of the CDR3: TGTGCCAGCAGTTTATCCCCTACGCATGTAGCTAACTATGGCTACACCTTC. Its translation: CASSLSPTHVANYGYTF.

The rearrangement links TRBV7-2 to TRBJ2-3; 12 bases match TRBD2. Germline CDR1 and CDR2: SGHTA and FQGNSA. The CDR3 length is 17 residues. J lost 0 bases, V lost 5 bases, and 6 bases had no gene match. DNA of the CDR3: TGTGCCAGCAGCCAAGGACTAGCGGGACCAAGCACAGATACGCAGTATTTT. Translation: CASSQGLAGPSTDTQYF.

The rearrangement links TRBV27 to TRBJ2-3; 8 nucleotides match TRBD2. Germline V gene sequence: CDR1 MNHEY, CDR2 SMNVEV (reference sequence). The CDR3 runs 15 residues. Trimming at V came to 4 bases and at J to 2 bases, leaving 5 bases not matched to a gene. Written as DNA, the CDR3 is TGTGCCAGCAGTTCGACTAGCGCGGACACAGATACGCAGTATTTT. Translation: CASSSTSADTDTQYF.

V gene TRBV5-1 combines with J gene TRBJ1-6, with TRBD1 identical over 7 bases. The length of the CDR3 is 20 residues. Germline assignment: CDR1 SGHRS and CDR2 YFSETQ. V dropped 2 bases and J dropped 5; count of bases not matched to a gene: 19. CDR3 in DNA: TGCGCCAGCAGCTTTGACGCTGAGGACTTAGGGACAGTCGATAATTCACCCCTCCACTTT. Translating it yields CASSFDAEDLGTVDNSPLHF.

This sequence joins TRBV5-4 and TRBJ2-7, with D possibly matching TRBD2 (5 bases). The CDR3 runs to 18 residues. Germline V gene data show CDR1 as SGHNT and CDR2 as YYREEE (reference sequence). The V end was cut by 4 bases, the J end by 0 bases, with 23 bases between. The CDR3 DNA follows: TGTGCCAGCAGCCTAGCCGGGCATCTTACTGCGAGCTCCTACGAGCAGTACTTC. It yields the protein CASSLAGHLTASSYEQYF.

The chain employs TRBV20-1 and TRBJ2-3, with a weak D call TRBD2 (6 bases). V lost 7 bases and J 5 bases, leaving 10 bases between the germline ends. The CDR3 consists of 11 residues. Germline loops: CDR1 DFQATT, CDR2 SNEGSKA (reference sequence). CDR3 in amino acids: CSVEGGDTQYF. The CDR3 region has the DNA TGCAGTGTGGAGGGTGGAGATACGCAGTATTTT.

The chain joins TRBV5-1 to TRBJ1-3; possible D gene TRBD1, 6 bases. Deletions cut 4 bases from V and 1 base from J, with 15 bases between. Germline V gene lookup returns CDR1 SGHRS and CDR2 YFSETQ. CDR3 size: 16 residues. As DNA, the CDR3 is TGCGCCAGCAGCCCTGACAGGTCGGGGTCTGGAAACACCATATATTTT. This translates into CASSPDRSGSGNTIYF.

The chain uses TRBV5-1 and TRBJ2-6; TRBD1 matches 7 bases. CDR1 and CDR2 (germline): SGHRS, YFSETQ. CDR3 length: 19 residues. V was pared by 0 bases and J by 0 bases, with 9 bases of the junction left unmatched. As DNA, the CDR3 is TGCGCCAGCAGCTTGGAAAAGGGGGCAGAAGGCTCTGGGGCCAACGTCCTGACTTTC. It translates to CASSLEKGAEGSGANVLTF.

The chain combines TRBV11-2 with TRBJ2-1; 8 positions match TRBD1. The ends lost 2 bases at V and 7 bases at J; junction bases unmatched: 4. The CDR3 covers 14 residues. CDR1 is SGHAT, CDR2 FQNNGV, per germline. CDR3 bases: TGTGCCAGCAGCTTACAGGGGGCTGGGAATGAGCAGTTCTTC. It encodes CASSLQGAGNEQFF.

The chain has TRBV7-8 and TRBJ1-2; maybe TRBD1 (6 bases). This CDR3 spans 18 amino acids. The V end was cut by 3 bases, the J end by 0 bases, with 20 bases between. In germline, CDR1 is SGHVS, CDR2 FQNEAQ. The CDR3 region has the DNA TGTGCCAGCAGCTTTTCAGGGGTAAAGGTCAGAGCTAACTATGGCTACACCTTC. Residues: CASSFSGVKVRANYGYTF.

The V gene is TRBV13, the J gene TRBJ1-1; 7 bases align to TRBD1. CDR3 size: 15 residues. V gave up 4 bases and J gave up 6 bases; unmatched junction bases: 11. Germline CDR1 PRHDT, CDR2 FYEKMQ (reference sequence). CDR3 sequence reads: CASSSEPDREAEAFF. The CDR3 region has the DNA TGTGCCAGCAGCTCAGAGCCCGACAGGGAAGCTGAAGCTTTCTTT.

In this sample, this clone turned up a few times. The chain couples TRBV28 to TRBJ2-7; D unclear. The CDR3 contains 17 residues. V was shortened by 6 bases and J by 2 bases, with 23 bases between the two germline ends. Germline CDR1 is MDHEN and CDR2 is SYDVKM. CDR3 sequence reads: CASRVRADPRGPYEQYF. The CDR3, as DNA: TGTGCCAGCAGAGTTCGAGCCGACCCACGAGGCCCCTACGAGCAGTACTTC.

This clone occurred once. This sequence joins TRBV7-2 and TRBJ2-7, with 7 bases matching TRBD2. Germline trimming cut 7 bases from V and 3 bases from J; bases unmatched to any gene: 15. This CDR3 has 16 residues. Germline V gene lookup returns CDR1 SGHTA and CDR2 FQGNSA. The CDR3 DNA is TGTGCCAGCACCCCCGGTTCGGGGGGAATCGACTACGAGCAGTACTTC. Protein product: CASTPGSGGIDYEQYF.

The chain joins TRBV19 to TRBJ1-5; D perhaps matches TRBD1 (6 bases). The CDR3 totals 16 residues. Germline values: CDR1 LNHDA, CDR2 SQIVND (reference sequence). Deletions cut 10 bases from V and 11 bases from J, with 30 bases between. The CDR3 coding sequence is TGTGCCACATTTAGTAGTGGGGGGGGCGAAGGTCGGGCCCAGCATTTT. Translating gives CATFSSGGGEGRAQHF.

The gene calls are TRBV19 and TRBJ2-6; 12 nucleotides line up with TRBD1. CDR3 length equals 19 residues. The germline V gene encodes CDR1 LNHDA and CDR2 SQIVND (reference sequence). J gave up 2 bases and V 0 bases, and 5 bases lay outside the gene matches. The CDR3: CASSIDTGQGAAGANVLTF. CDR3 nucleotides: TGTGCCAGTAGTATAGATACGGGACAGGGGGCGGCTGGGGCCAACGTCCTGACTTTC.

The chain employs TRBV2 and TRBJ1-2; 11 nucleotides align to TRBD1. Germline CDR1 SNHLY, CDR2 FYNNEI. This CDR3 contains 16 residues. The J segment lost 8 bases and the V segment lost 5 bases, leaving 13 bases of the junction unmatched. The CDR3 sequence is CASSTRDRGALRGYTF. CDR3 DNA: TGTGCCAGCAGTACCCGGGACAGGGGGGCCCTTAGGGGCTACACCTTC.

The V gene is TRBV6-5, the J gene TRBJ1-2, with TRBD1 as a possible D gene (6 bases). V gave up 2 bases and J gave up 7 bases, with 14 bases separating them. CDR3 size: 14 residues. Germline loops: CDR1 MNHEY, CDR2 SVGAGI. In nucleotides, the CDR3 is TGTGCCAGCAGTTACACGGACAGTCCAGGTGGCTACACCTTC. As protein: CASSYTDSPGGYTF.

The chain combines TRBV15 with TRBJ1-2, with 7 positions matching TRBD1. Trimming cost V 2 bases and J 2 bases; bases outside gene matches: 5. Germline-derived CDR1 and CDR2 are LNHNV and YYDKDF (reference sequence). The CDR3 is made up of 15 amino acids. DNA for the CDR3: TGTGCCACCAGCAGAAGACAGGGACTCAACTATGGCTACACCTTC. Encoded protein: CATSRRQGLNYGYTF.

The CDR3 DNA sequence: TGTGCCAGCAGTTTAAACAGGGAAGCGTTTCAAGGCAATCAGCCCCAGCATTTT. Protein: CASSLNREAFQGNQPQHF. The gene calls are TRBV28 and TRBJ1-5, with D perhaps matching TRBD1 (6 bases). This CDR3 is 18 amino acids long. Between the trimmed V and J ends, which lost 2 bases and 2 bases, there was a span of 19 bases. Per the germline V gene, CDR1 is MDHEN and CDR2 is SYDVKM.

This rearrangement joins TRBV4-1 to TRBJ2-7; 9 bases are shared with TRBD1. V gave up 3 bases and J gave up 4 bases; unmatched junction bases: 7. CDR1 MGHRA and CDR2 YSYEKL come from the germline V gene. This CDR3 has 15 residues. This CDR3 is CASSHTGTGRYEQYF. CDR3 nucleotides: TGCGCCAGCAGCCACACCGGGACAGGGAGATACGAGCAGTACTTC.

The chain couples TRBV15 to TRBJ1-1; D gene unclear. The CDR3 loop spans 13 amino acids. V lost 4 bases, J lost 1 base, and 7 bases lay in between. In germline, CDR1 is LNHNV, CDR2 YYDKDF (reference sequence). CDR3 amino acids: CATSTRGNTEAFF. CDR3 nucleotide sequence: TGTGCCACCAGCACTCGGGGGAACACTGAAGCTTTCTTT. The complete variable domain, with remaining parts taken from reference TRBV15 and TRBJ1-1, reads DAMVIQNPRYQVTQFGKPVTLSCSQTLNHNVMYWYQQKSSQAPKLLFHYYDKDFNNEADTPDNFQSRRPNTSFCFLDIRSPGLGDTAMYLCATSTRGNTEAFFGQGTRLTVV.

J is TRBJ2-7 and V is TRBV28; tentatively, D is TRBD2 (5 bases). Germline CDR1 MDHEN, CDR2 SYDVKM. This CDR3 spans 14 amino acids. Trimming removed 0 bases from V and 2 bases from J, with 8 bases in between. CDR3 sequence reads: CASSLCGITYEQYF. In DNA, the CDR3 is TGTGCCAGCAGTTTATGCGGGATCACCTACGAGCAGTACTTC.

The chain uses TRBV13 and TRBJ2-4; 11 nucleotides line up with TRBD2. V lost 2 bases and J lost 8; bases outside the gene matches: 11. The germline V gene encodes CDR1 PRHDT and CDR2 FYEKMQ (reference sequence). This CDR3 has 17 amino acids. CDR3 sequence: CASSLRRTSGLGDIQYF. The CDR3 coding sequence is TGTGCCAGCAGCTTACGGAGGACTAGCGGGCTCGGGGACATTCAGTACTTC.

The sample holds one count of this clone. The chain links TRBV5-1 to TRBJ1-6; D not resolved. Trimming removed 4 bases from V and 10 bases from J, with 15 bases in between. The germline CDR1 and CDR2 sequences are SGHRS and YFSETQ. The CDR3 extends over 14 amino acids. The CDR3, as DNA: TGCGCCAGCAGCGCCGGGTTACCCGCATCACCCCTCCACTTT. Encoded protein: CASSAGLPASPLHF. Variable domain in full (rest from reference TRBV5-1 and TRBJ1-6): KAGVTQTPRYLIKTRGQQVTLSCSPISGHRSVSWYQQTPGQGLQFLFEYFSETQRNKGNFPGRFSGRQFSNSRSEMNVSTLELGDSALYLCASSAGLPASPLHFGNGTRLTVT.

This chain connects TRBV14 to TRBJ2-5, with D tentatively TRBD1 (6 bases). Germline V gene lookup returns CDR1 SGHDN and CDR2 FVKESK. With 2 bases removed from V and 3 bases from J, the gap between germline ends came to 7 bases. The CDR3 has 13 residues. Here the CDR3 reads CASSQHREETQYF. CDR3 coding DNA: TGTGCCAGCAGCCAACACAGGGAAGAGACCCAGTACTTC. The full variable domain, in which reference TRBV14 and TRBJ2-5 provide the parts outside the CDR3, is EAGVTQFPSHSVIEKGQTVTLRCDPISGHDNLYWYRRVMGKEIKFLLHFVKESKQDESGMPNNRFLAERTGGTYSTLKVQPAELEDSGVYFCASSQHREETQYFGPGTRLLVL.